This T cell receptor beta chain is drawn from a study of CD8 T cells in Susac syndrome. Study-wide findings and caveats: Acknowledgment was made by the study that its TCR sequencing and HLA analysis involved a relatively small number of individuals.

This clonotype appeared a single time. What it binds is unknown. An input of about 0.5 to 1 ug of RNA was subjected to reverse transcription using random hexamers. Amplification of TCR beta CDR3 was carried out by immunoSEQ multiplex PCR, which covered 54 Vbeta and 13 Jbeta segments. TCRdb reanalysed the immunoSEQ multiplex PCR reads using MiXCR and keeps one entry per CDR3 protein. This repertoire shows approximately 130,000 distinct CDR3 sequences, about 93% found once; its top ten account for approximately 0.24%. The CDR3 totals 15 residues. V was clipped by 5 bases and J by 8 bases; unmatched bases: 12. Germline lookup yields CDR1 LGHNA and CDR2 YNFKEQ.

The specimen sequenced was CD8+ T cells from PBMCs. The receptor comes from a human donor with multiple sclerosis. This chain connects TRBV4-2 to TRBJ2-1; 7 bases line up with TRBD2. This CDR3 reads CASSGNSGPRDEQFF. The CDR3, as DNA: TGTGCCAGCAGCGGAAATAGCGGGCCTAGGGATGAGCAGTTCTTC.